Reported below is one T cell receptor beta chain. Its cognate antigen is unknown. TCRalpha and TCRbeta libraries used 5'RACE with constant-segment primers and UMIs. MiXCR, run by TCRdb on the 5' RACE reads, gives a single entry per CDR3 protein. Of roughly 350,000 distinct CDR3 sequences listed, roughly an eighth are singletons. This sample was taken from a study of T-cell memory formation after mild COVID-19. Overall study context: Largely, TCR clusters stayed within a single donor.

Whole-study findings and limits: Cross-reactive memory apparently joined, as some responding clones appeared in pre-infection memory. The main location of contracting CD4+ clones was CM and EM, and that of contracting CD8+ clones was EMRA.

Germline V CDR1 and CDR2: LGHNA, YSLEER. V was shortened by 1 base and J by 3 bases, with 7 bases between the two germline ends. There are 13 residues in the CDR3. The clonotype originates from a man between 18 and 35 years old who had mild COVID-19 (a few samples of this study predate the infection). Cell type and time point are not known. The rearrangement joins TRBV4-3 to TRBJ2-7; D is unclear. Sequencing input: PBMCs or a T cell subset sorted from them (not recorded which). This CDR3 is CASSQGTGYEQYF. The DNA of the CDR3 is TGCGCCAGCAGCCAAGGCACCGGCTACGAGCAGTACTTC.